This passage covers 22 T cell receptor beta chains from one sample sequenced in a study of shared clonotypes between healthy human individuals. Here immunoSEQ multiplex PCR was the method, and the copy in TCRdb shows in-frame clones only, minus some. The sample carries 470,000 or so clones, over 70% recorded once. Sequenced input: PBMCs. The source is a woman between 40 and 55 years old in good health. Some clones in this sample may be carry-over from other donors' samples.

A remark on this clone: Since a much larger clone is just one base distant, this may be a read error. The V and J genes are TRBV4-2 and TRBJ2-1, with 9 nucleotides matching TRBD2. V trimming: 0 bases; J trimming: 8 bases; junction bases outside the gene matches: 14. The CDR3 is made up of 18 amino acids. From germline, CDR1 is LGHNA and CDR2 YNFKEQ. The chain's CDR3 is CASSQDGPAGGHVDEQFF. CDR3 sequence (DNA): TGTGCCAGCAGCCAAGACGGGCCAGCGGGAGGTCATGTCGATGAGCAGTTCTTC.

The chain uses TRBV4-1 and TRBJ1-2, with a weak D call TRBD1 (5 bases). The germline gives CDR1 MGHRA, CDR2 YSYEKL. V lost 4 bases and J 3 bases, leaving 21 bases between the germline ends. The CDR3 runs 17 residues. In DNA, the CDR3 is TGCGCCAGCAGCCCCGGGTGGAGGGCGCGGGGCGACTATGGCTACACCTTC. This encodes CASSPGWRARGDYGYTF.

The chain carries TRBV27 and TRBJ1-1, with D perhaps TRBD1 (6 bases). The CDR3 runs 15 residues. V lost 5 bases and J 1 base, leaving 14 bases between the germline ends. CDR1 MNHEY and CDR2 SMNVEV come from the germline V gene (reference sequence). The CDR3 DNA reads TGTGCCAGCAGTCTCTCAGGGGTCAGGAACACTGAAGCTTTCTTT. Protein: CASSLSGVRNTEAFF.

The chain links TRBV9 to TRBJ2-3; tentative D call: TRBD1 (6 bases). V was cut by 5 bases and J by 2 bases, with 15 bases left in between. The CDR3 contains 15 residues. From germline, CDR1 is SGDLS and CDR2 YYNGEE. Here the CDR3 reads CASSISGDSTDTQYF. The CDR3 DNA is TGTGCCAGCAGTATCTCAGGGGATTCCACAGATACGCAGTATTTT. The complete variable domain, with remaining parts taken from reference TRBV9 and TRBJ2-3, reads DSGVTQTPKHLITATGQRVTLRCSPRSGDLSVYWYQQSLDQGLQFLIQYYNGEERAKGNILERFSAQQFPDLHSELNLSSLELGDSALYFCASSISGDSTDTQYFGPGTRLTVL.

The chain joins TRBV7-2 to TRBJ2-1; D not resolved. This CDR3 spans 15 amino acids. Trimming pared 2 bases from V and 0 bases from J, leaving 8 bases between. The germline V gene has CDR1 SGHTA and CDR2 FQGNSA. Written as DNA, the CDR3 is TGTGCCAGCAGCTTAACAGTGAGCTCCTACAATGAGCAGTTCTTC. It translates to CASSLTVSSYNEQFF.

Of note for this clone: Distinct nucleotide sequences in the sample also encode this CDR3. The V and J genes are TRBV7-8 and TRBJ2-7; no reliable D call. This CDR3 region has 15 residues. CDR1 SGHVS and CDR2 FQNEAQ come from the germline V gene. With 3 bases removed from V and 2 bases from J, the gap between germline ends came to 14 bases. The CDR3 DNA sequence: TGTGCCAGCAGCTTCCTTCGCTACTCACCCTACGAGCAGTACTTC. This gives the protein CASSFLRYSPYEQYF.

The V gene is TRBV7-2, the J gene TRBJ2-7; D assignment may be TRBD1 or TRBD2 (5 bases each). In germline, CDR1 is SGHTA, CDR2 FQGNSA. The CDR3 length is 14 residues. The germline V and J ends were trimmed by 0 bases and 3 bases, with 9 bases remaining between them. The DNA for the CDR3 is TGTGCCAGCAGCTTAGCCCCGGGGCGCTACGAGCAGTACTTC. Residues: CASSLAPGRYEQYF.

This clone was detected once. A much bigger clone sits one base away, suggesting this may be a read error. The identical CDR3 is also encoded by other nucleotide sequences in the sample. This chain links TRBV30 with TRBJ2-7, with a tentative D call TRBD2 (6 bases). The CDR3 is made up of 12 amino acids. Germline lookup yields CDR1 GTSNPN and CDR2 SVGIG (reference sequence). CDR3 protein: CAWNLLGGEQYF. The CDR3 DNA follows: TGTGCCTGGAACCTCCTGGGGGGAGAGCAGTACTTT.

On this clone itself: Additional DNA sequences in this sample encode the identical CDR3. The chain uses TRBV28 and TRBJ1-2; perhaps TRBD1 as D (5 bases). With 2 bases removed from V and 2 bases from J, the gap between germline ends came to 12 bases. The CDR3 extends over 15 amino acids. Germline V gene data show CDR1 as MDHEN and CDR2 as SYDVKM. CDR3 sequence (DNA): TGTGCCAGCAGTTTAGTTCAGGGTTCCAACTATGGCTACACCTTC. Its translation: CASSLVQGSNYGYTF.

The rearrangement links TRBV2 to TRBJ2-3; 11 nucleotides match TRBD2. Germline CDR1 and CDR2: SNHLY and FYNNEI. Trimming took 4 bases from V and 0 from J; bases not matched to a gene: 9. The CDR3 contains 18 residues. The CDR3 loop is CASSGITSGRPSTDTQYF. The CDR3 DNA reads as TGTGCCAGCAGTGGGATAACTAGCGGGAGACCTAGCACAGATACGCAGTATTTT. The whole variable domain, remainder taken from reference TRBV2 and TRBJ2-3, is EPEVTQTPSHQVTQMGQEVILRCVPISNHLYFYWYRQILGQKVEFLVSFYNNEISEKSEIFDDQFSVERPDGSNFTLKIRSTKLEDSAMYFCASSGITSGRPSTDTQYFGPGTRLTVL.

This chain joins TRBV4-3 and TRBJ2-7, with 12 positions matching TRBD2. The CDR3 length is 15 residues. V gave up 4 bases and J gave up 4 bases; unmatched junction bases: 5. CDR1 LGHNA and CDR2 YSLEER come from the germline V gene. CDR3 sequence: CASSRETSGSYEQYF. CDR3 bases: TGCGCCAGCAGCCGAGAGACTAGCGGGAGTTACGAGCAGTACTTC.

The J gene is TRBJ2-2, the V gene TRBV10-3; D gene ambiguous. Trimming shortened V by 8 bases and J by 4 bases, and 8 bases separated the two germline ends. This CDR3 spans 12 amino acids. Germline V gene data show CDR1 as ENHRY and CDR2 as SYGVKD. CDR3: CAIASATGELFF. CDR3 nucleotide sequence: TGTGCCATCGCGTCGGCCACCGGGGAGCTGTTTTTT.

As regards this clone: A far larger clone lies a single base away; this is likely a read error. This rearrangement joins TRBV6-6 to TRBJ2-2; D is perhaps TRBD2 (6 bases). The CDR3 covers 14 residues. CDR1 and CDR2 from the germline V gene are MNHNY and SVGAGI (reference sequence). The CDR3 region has the DNA TGTGCCAGCAGTGGGGTAGCGGAAACCGTGGAGCTGTTTTTT. Its protein product is CASSGVAETVELFF.

This chain connects TRBV7-9 to TRBJ2-5; tentatively, D is TRBD2 (6 bases). This CDR3 has 14 residues. Trimming took 5 bases from V and 7 from J, leaving 17 bases between them. Germline V CDR1 and CDR2: SEHNR, FQNEAQ (reference sequence). The CDR3 region is CASSKRDLGGTQYF. In nucleotides, the CDR3 is TGTGCCAGCAGCAAACGGGACTTAGGTGGGACCCAGTACTTC.

With respect to this clone: Possible read error: a much larger clone is one base away. The conserved phenylalanine or tryptophan is not found at the CDR3 terminus, so this likely reflects a read error. The V and J genes are TRBV7-2 and TRBJ1-3; TRBD1 might be the D (6 bases). In germline, CDR1 is SGHTA, CDR2 FQGNSA. The CDR3 loop spans 16 amino acids. V was trimmed by 5 bases and J by 0 bases, leaving 14 bases between them. The DNA of the CDR3 is TGTGCCAGCAGCATCGACAGGACCCTCTCTGGAAACACCATATATTGT. It yields the protein CASSIDRTLSGNTIYC.

This sequence joins TRBV2 and TRBJ2-1; D call uncertain. V was shortened by 0 bases and J by 2 bases, with 8 bases between the two germline ends. The germline V gene encodes CDR1 SNHLY and CDR2 FYNNEI. The CDR3 consists of 15 residues. Here the CDR3 DNA reads TGTGCCAGCAGTGAAGCGCTTGGGACCTACAATGAGCAGTTCTTC. Its translation is CASSEALGTYNEQFF.

The chain uses TRBV9 and TRBJ1-1; D perhaps matches TRBD1 (6 bases). Germline CDR1 is SGDLS and CDR2 is YYNGEE. The CDR3 spans 13 residues. V lost 6 bases to trimming and J lost 6 bases, with 15 bases between them. The chain's CDR3 is CASNPTGFSEAFF. The CDR3 region has the DNA TGTGCCAGCAATCCAACAGGGTTCTCTGAAGCTTTCTTT.

A note on this clone: A far larger clone is one nucleotide away, so this likely arose from a read error. The chain employs TRBV29-1 and TRBJ1-1; the match to TRBD1 covers 12 bases. The CDR3 sequence is 14 residues long. Looked up from germline, CDR1 is SQVTM and CDR2 is ANQGSEA. The CDR3 nucleotides are TGCAGCGTCTCCTTCGGGACAGGGGGCACTGAAGCTCTCTTT. Translating it yields CSVSFGTGGTEALF. Combining the CDR3 with reference TRBV29-1 and TRBJ1-1 gives the whole variable domain SAVISQKPSRDICQRGTSLTIQCQVDSQVTMMFWYRQQPGQSLTLIATANQGSEATYESGFVIDKFPISRPNLTFSTLTVSNMSPEDSSIYLCSVSFGTGGTEALFGQGTRLTVV.

Comment on this clone: This likely traces to a read error, being one base from a far larger clone. The chain uses TRBV5-4 and TRBJ2-7; possibly TRBD1 or TRBD2 for D (5 bases each). The CDR3 sequence is 14 residues long. The germline V gene encodes CDR1 SGHNT and CDR2 YYREEE (reference sequence). V lost 4 bases and J 2 bases, leaving 13 bases between the germline ends. The CDR3 loop is CASSERGRTYEQYF. The CDR3 nucleotides are TGTGCCAGCAGCGAGAGGGGACGGACCTACGAGCAGTACTTC.

The V and J genes are TRBV7-2 and TRBJ1-5; D gene uncertain. The germline V gene encodes CDR1 SGHTA and CDR2 FQGNSA. The CDR3 extends over 15 amino acids. Trimming removed 5 bases from V and 3 bases from J, with 14 bases in between. This CDR3 reads CASSPFGGINQPQHF. The CDR3 DNA reads TGTGCCAGCAGCCCTTTCGGCGGAATCAATCAGCCCCAGCATTTT.

The chain employs TRBV9 and TRBJ1-2; D gene unclear. CDR3 length equals 12 residues. Trimming shortened V by 4 bases and J by 1 base, and 5 bases separated the two germline ends. Germline lookup yields CDR1 SGDLS and CDR2 YYNGEE. CDR3 in DNA: TGTGCCAGCAGCTCCAATAACTATGGCTACACCTTC. It encodes CASSSNNYGYTF.

The chain has TRBV6-6 and TRBJ2-7; D might be TRBD1 (6 bases). Per the germline V gene, CDR1 is MNHNY and CDR2 is SVGAGI (reference sequence). The germline V and J ends were trimmed by 8 bases and 0 bases, with 14 bases remaining between them. This CDR3 contains 14 residues. The CDR3 DNA reads as TGTGCCAGCGAAAGCCAGGACAGCTCCTACGAGCAGTACTTC. This encodes CASESQDSSYEQYF.